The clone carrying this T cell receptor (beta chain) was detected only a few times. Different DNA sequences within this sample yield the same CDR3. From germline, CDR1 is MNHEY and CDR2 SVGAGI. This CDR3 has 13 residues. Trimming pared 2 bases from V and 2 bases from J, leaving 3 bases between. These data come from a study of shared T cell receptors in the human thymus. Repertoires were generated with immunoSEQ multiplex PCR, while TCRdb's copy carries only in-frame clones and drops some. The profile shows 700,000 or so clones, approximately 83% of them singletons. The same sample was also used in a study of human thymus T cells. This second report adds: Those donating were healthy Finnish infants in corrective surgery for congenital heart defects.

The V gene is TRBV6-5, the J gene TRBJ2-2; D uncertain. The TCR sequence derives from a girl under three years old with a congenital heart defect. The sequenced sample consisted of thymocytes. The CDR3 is CASSYLNTGELFF. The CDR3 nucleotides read TGTGCCAGCAGTTACCTAAACACCGGGGAGCTGTTTTTT.